This T cell receptor beta chain is from a study of blood T cell repertoires in COVID-19. Study-level background: The cDNA or gDNA used as material had been derived from T cells, B-cell-depleted T cells, or PBMCs.

The CDR3 covers 15 residues. V shed 6 bases, J shed 9 bases, and the junction held 13 bases outside the gene matches. Germline V gene sequence: CDR1 MNHEY, CDR2 SVGAGI. TCRdb keeps only in-frame clones here, not all; method: immunoSEQ multiplex PCR. There are around 110,000 clones in the sample; around 92% occur only once, and nearly 5% lies in the top ten. The sequenced sample was peripheral blood. The genes are TRBV6-5 and TRBJ2-1, with 8 nucleotides matching TRBD2. This receptor was taken from a man aged 35-49 years with active or convalescent COVID-19. CDR3 region: CASSSGASGLPEQFF. For the CDR3, the DNA is TGTGCCAGCAGCAGCGGGGCTAGCGGGCTCCCTGAGCAGTTCTTC.